The 3 T cell receptor beta chains reported below all come from one sample, sequenced in a study of lymphopenia after photon versus proton radiotherapy. Method: immunoSEQ multiplex PCR; TCRdb's copy keeps in-frame clones and lacks some. Of about 20,000 clones in the sample, 80% to 95% are singletons; the top ten hold about 10%. The starting material was peripheral blood, obtained from a patient treated with proton-based radiotherapy. These receptors originate from a woman in her 70s with pancreatic cancer. Some clones in this sample may be carry-over from other donors' samples.

This chain connects TRBV29-1 to TRBJ2-1, with 8 bases lining up with TRBD2. The CDR3 loop spans 14 amino acids. After removal of 7 bases from V and 0 bases from J, the junction contained 5 bases not matched to a gene. From germline, CDR1 is SQVTM and CDR2 ANQGSEA. The CDR3 loop reads CSAKREPSYNEQFF. CDR3 coding DNA: TGCAGCGCTAAGCGGGAGCCCTCCTACAATGAGCAGTTCTTC.

This clone was detected once. This chain joins TRBV7-2 and TRBJ2-3; 7 bases map to TRBD1. The V gene's germline CDR1 is SGHTA and CDR2 FQGNSA. Trimming took 4 bases from V and 2 from J; bases not matched to a gene: 6. The CDR3 spans 15 residues. CDR3 nucleotide sequence: TGTGCCAGCAGCTCGGGACAGACCTACACAGATACGCAGTATTTT. Its protein is CASSSGQTYTDTQYF.

The chain uses TRBV5-1 and TRBJ2-2, with D perhaps TRBD2 (5 bases). The V gene's germline CDR1 is SGHRS and CDR2 YFSETQ. The CDR3 extends over 16 amino acids. The V end lost 0 bases, the J end lost 1 base, and 10 bases lay between the germline ends. The CDR3 nucleotides read TGCGCCAGCAGCTTGGATTTGGCGGGGAACACCGGGGAGCTGTTTTTT. Protein sequence: CASSLDLAGNTGELFF.